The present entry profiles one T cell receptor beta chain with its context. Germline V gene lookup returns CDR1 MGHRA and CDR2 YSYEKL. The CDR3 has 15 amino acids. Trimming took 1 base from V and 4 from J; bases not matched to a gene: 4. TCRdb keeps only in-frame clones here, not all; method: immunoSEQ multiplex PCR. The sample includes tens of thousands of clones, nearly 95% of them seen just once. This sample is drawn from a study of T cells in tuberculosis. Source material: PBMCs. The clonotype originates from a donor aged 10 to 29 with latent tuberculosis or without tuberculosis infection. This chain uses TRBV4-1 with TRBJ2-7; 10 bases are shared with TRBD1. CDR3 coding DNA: TGCGCCAGCAGCCAAGGTCCGGGACAGGGGTACGAGCAGTACTTC. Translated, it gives CASSQGPGQGYEQYF.